The TCR beta chain described here comes from a study of T cells in Graves' hyperthyroidism and ophthalmopathy. The source material, RNA transcripts, was used to amplify TCR beta CDR3 regions. First-round RT-PCR of the TCR CDR3 relied on the HTBI primer set. TCRdb reanalysed the multiplex PCR reads using MiXCR and keeps one entry per CDR3 protein. The sample consists of hundreds of thousands of distinct CDR3 sequences, 12% to 15% of them appearing once. The CDR3 extends over 12 amino acids. Germline CDR1 SEHNR, CDR2 FQNEAQ (reference sequence). Between the trimmed V and J ends, which lost 5 bases and 3 bases, there was a span of 8 bases.

This TCR came from a woman younger than 35 with Graves' hyperthyroidism. Sequenced input: blood. The chain links TRBV7-9 to TRBJ2-7; D remains ambiguous. The CDR3 nucleotides are TGTGCCAGCAGCAAGGGAATCTACGAGCAGTACTTC. This gives the protein CASSKGIYEQYF.